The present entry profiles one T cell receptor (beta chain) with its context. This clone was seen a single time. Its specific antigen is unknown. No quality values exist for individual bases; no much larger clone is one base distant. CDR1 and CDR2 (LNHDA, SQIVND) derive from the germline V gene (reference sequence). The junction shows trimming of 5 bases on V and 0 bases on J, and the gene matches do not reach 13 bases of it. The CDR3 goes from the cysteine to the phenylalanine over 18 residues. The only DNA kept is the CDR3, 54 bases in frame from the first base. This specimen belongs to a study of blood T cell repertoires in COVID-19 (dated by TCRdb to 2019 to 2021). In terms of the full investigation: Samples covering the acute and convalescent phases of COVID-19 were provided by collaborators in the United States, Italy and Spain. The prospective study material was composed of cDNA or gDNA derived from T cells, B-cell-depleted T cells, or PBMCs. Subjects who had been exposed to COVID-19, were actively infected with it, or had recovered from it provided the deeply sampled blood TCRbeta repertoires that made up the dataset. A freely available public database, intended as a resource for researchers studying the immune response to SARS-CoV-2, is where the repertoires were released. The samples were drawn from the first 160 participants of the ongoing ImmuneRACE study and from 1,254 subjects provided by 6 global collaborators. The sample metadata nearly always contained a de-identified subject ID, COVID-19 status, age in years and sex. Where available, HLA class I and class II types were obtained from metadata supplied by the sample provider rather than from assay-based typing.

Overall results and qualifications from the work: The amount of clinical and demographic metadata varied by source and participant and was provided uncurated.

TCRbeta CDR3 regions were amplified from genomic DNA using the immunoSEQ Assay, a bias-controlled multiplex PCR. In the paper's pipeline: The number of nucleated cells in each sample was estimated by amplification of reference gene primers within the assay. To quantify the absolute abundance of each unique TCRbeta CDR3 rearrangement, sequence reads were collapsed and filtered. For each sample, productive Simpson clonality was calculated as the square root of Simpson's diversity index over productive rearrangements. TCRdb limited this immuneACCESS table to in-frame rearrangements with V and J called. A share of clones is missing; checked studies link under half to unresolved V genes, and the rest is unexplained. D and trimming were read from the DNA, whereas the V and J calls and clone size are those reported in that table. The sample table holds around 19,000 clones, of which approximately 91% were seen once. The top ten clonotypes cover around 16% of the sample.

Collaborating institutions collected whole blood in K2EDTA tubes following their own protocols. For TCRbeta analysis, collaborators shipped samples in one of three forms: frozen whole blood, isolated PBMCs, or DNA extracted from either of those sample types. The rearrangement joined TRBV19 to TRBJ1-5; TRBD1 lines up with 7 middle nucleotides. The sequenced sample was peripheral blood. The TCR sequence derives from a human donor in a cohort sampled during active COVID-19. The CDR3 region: CASSAPGQSSYSNQPQHF. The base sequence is TGTGCCAGTAGTGCCCCGGGACAGTCTTCTTATAGCAATCAGCCCCAGCATTTT.